The entry below gives a single T cell receptor (beta chain) sequence along with its context. Treatment noted: preoperative locoregional IRX-2 cytokine immunotherapy. Patients received preoperative, locoregional IRX-2 cytokine immunotherapy in a phase Ib study. The repertoire was sequenced with immunoSEQ multiplex PCR; TCRdb's copy has only in-frame clones and lacks some. The data contain about 98,000 clones, approximately 90% of them singletons. Germline values: CDR1 MDHEN, CDR2 SYDVKM. The CDR3 is made up of 13 amino acids. Trimming took off 7 bases at V and 6 bases at J, with 15 bases between the two ends. This record belongs to a study of preoperative IRX-2 immunotherapy in early breast cancer.

Sequencing used tumor tissue, obtained after IRX-2 immunotherapy. The sequence was obtained from a human donor with breast cancer. The rearrangement links TRBV28 to TRBJ1-2; D is possibly TRBD1 (5 bases). CDR3 in amino acids: CASMGPTGNGYTF. DNA for the CDR3: TGTGCCAGCATGGGACCTACGGGGAATGGCTACACCTTC.